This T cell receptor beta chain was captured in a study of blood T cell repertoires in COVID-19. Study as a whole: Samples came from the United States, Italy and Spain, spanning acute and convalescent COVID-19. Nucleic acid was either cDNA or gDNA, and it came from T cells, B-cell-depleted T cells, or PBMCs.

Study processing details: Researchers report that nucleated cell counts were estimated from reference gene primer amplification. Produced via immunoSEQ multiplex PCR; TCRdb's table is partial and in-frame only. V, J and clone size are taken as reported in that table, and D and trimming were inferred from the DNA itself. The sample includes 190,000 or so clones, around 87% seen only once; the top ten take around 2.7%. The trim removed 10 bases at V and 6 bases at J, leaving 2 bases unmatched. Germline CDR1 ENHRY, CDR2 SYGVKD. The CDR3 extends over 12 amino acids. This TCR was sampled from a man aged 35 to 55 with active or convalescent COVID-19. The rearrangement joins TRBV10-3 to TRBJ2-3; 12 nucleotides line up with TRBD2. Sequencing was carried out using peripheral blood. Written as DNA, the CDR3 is TGTGCCACCGGGACTAGCGGGGATACGCAGTATTTT. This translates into CATGTSGDTQYF.